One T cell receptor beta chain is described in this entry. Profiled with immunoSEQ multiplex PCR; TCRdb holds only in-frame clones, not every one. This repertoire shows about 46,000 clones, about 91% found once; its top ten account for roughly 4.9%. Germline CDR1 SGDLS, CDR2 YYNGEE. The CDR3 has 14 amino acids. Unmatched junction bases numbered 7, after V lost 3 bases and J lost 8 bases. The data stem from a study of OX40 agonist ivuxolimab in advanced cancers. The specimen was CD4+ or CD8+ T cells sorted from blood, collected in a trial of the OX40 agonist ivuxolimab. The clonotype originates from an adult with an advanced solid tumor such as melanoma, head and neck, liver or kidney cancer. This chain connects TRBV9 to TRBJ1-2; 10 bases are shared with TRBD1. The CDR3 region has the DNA TGTGCCAGCAGCGCCACGGACAGGGGGTGGGGCTACACCTTC. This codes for CASSATDRGWGYTF.